Described below is a single TCR beta chain sequence and its context. Its antigen is not known. The sample comes from a study of T cell clonotyping in hematopoietic cell transplantation. Looked up from germline, CDR1 is LNHDA and CDR2 is SQIVND (reference sequence). The CDR3 is 16 amino acids. Study-wide results and caveats: Graft donor and pretransplant recipient Inverse Simpson Index values predicted broader posttransplant TCR diversity. Pathologically expanded recipient clonotypes increased progressively from day 30 to day 180 as diversity fell.

The protocol was immunoSEQ multiplex PCR, while the TCRdb copy is restricted to in-frame clones and leaves out a portion. The table has about 12,000 clones, approximately 65% seen once. The rearrangement uses TRBV19 and TRBJ2-7; 11 bases line up with TRBD2. The DNA end is more similar to TRBJ2-1, so the J call may be wrong. The source was peripheral blood mononuclear cells, collected 180 days after allogeneic stem cell transplant. This clonotype originated in a male patient aged 60-69 years who had an allogeneic stem cell transplant from an unrelated donor, so the T cells may come from the graft donor. Some clones in this sample may be carry-over from other donors' samples. DNA for the CDR3: TGTGCCAGTACTAGCGGGGGGAACAGTGTAGCCAATGAGCAGTTCTTC. It encodes CASTSGGNSVANEQFF.